These 22 T cell receptor beta chains originate from one sample sequenced in a study of beta chain features in type 1 diabetes (dated by TCRdb to the late 2010s). Their recognized antigens are unknown. Beyond this particular receptor, the publication reports: Type 1 diabetes patients showed a moderate but significant shortening of TCRB CDR3 length in all four CD4+ subsets.

The library was built by means of the immunoSEQ multiplex PCR assay. The entire isolated RNA was reverse transcribed using the High Capacity cDNA Reverse Transcription Kit, and thus expressed TCRB transcripts were sequenced. TCRdb retrieved this table from immuneACCESS and kept in-frame rearrangements only. Not all clones are present; in checked studies, unresolved V genes account for under half, and no reason is known for the remainder. This sample is represented by approximately 160,000 clones; roughly 63% of them were singletons. Under 0.1% of the sample comes from the top ten. Sequenced: naive CD4+ T cells from blood. The cell subset or site label corresponds to: true naive CD4+ T cells. The receptors were sampled from a man aged 25 to 40 with type 1 diabetes.

V gene TRBV4-1 combines with J gene TRBJ1-5, with D uncertain. This CDR3 is 14 amino acids long. V was clipped by 0 bases and J by 3 bases, with 6 bases between them. Germline CDR1 and CDR2: MGHRA and YSYEKL. DNA of the CDR3: TGCGCCAGCAGCCAAGAATTTTTCAATCAGCCCCAGCATTTT. Its protein is CASSQEFFNQPQHF.

V usage is TRBV5-1 and J usage is TRBJ2-7, with TRBD1 identical over 7 bases. This CDR3 has 17 amino acids. Trimming cost V 1 base and J 6 bases; bases outside gene matches: 16. CDR1 and CDR2 (germline): SGHRS, YFSETQ. CDR3 amino acids: CASSLSTGQSAYGEQYF. The CDR3 DNA sequence: TGCGCCAGCAGCTTGTCTACGGGACAGTCTGCCTACGGCGAGCAGTACTTC.

The chain employs TRBV29-1 and TRBJ2-7; D remains ambiguous. Looked up from germline, CDR1 is SQVTM and CDR2 is ANQGSEA. This CDR3 has 12 amino acids. V lost 4 bases and J lost 0, with 7 bases in between. In DNA, the CDR3 is TGCAGCGTTGTGCTCCCCTCCTACGAGCAGTACTTC. Protein sequence: CSVVLPSYEQYF.

The CDR3 loop is CASSNPGLLGYTF. The CDR3 DNA sequence: TGTGCCAGCAGTAATCCAGGCCTTTTAGGCTACACCTTC. The chain couples TRBV5-6 to TRBJ1-2, with unresolved D. V lost 5 bases and J lost 8, with 16 bases in between. There are 13 residues in the CDR3. Per the germline V gene, CDR1 is SGHDT and CDR2 is YYEEEE.

The rearrangement links TRBV5-4 to TRBJ2-4, with no clear D. Trimming removed 1 base from V and 2 bases from J, with 10 bases in between. Looked up from germline, CDR1 is SGHNT and CDR2 is YYREEE (reference sequence). CDR3 length: 15 residues. CDR3 in amino acids: CASSLQELTKNIQYF. In DNA, the CDR3 is TGTGCCAGCAGCTTGCAGGAGCTGACCAAAAACATTCAGTACTTC.

V is TRBV9 and J is TRBJ1-2; 8 nucleotides agree with TRBD1. There are 14 residues in the CDR3. Germline-derived CDR1 and CDR2 are SGDLS and YYNGEE. The junction had 3 bases not matched to a gene; V was cut back by 3 bases and J by 2 bases. The CDR3 region is CASSAGQGNYGYTF. In nucleotides, the CDR3 is TGTGCCAGCAGCGCTGGACAGGGCAACTATGGCTACACCTTC. Variable domain in full (rest from reference TRBV9 and TRBJ1-2): DSGVTQTPKHLITATGQRVTLRCSPRSGDLSVYWYQQSLDQGLQFLIQYYNGEERAKGNILERFSAQQFPDLHSELNLSSLELGDSALYFCASSAGQGNYGYTFGSGTRLTVV.

This clone was detected a few times. J is TRBJ2-3 and V is TRBV23-1, with 9 bases identical to TRBD2. TRBV23-1 is recorded as an ORF, its role being uncertain. V lost 7 bases, J lost 4 bases, and 12 bases stayed unmatched. This CDR3 has 16 residues. The CDR3 loop reads CASIFEGLALSDTQYF. The DNA for the CDR3 is TGCGCCAGCATTTTCGAGGGACTAGCACTCTCAGATACGCAGTATTTT.

This clone was counted only a few times. The rearrangement links TRBV30 to TRBJ2-3, with 10 bases fitting TRBD1. The CDR3 covers 15 residues. Germline loops: CDR1 GTSNPN, CDR2 SVGIG (reference sequence). Unmatched junction bases numbered 6, after V lost 3 bases and J lost 3 bases. The CDR3 bases are TGTGCCTGGAGGCCTCCGGGACAGGGGACAGATACGCAGTATTTT. Amino acid sequence: CAWRPPGQGTDTQYF.

V is TRBV29-1 and J is TRBJ1-2; TRBD1 is a possible D gene (5 bases). Trimming shortened V by 7 bases and J by 4 bases, and 16 bases separated the two germline ends. The CDR3 sequence is 13 residues long. CDR1 and CDR2 from the germline V gene are SQVTM and ANQGSEA. This CDR3 reads CSALEGRGYGYTF. Here the CDR3 DNA reads TGCAGCGCCCTCGAGGGACGGGGCTATGGCTACACCTTC.

This chain links TRBV19 with TRBJ2-7; tentative D call: TRBD1 (6 bases). The CDR3 is 15 amino acids. Trimming took 0 bases from V and 6 from J, leaving 15 bases between them. CDR1 is LNHDA and CDR2 is SQIVND in the germline V gene (reference sequence). The CDR3 protein is CASSIDLWTVREQYF. The CDR3 bases are TGTGCCAGTAGTATAGATCTCTGGACAGTGCGCGAGCAGTACTTC.

This rearrangement joins TRBV7-2 to TRBJ2-3; unclear D gene. Trimming shortened V by 5 bases and J by 0 bases, and 12 bases separated the two germline ends. This CDR3 is built from 15 residues. CDR1 is SGHTA, CDR2 FQGNSA, per germline. The CDR3 bases are TGTGCCAGCAGCGTAGGGATTACTAGCACAGATACGCAGTATTTT. This encodes CASSVGITSTDTQYF.

The chain couples TRBV30 to TRBJ1-2; D may be TRBD1 (6 bases). V was trimmed by 4 bases and J by 1 base, leaving 7 bases between them. This CDR3 comprises 12 residues. CDR1 is GTSNPN, CDR2 SVGIG, per germline (reference sequence). The CDR3 DNA follows: TGTGCCTGGAAGGGGGTTAACTATGGCTACACCTTC. Its translation: CAWKGVNYGYTF.

V and J are TRBV29-1 and TRBJ1-4, with unresolved D. CDR3 length: 14 residues. V was shortened by 4 bases and J by 0 bases, with 9 bases between the two germline ends. Per the germline V gene, CDR1 is SQVTM and CDR2 is ANQGSEA. Here the CDR3 DNA reads TGCAGCGTTGCCGGGAGCACAACTAATGAAAAACTGTTTTTT. Encoded protein: CSVAGSTTNEKLFF.

This clone has a single count. V and J are TRBV29-1 and TRBJ1-5; no clear D. Germline CDR1 SQVTM, CDR2 ANQGSEA. V lost 4 bases and J lost 0, with 10 bases in between. The CDR3 spans 14 residues. Here the CDR3 DNA reads TGCAGCGTTGGGGCGGCGAATAGCAATCAGCCCCAGCATTTT. Translating it yields CSVGAANSNQPQHF. Together with reference TRBV29-1 and TRBJ1-5, the CDR3 gives the full variable domain: SAVISQKPSRDICQRGTSLTIQCQVDSQVTMMFWYRQQPGQSLTLIATANQGSEATYESGFVIDKFPISRPNLTFSTLTVSNMSPEDSSIYLCSVGAANSNQPQHFGDGTRLSIL.

J is TRBJ2-3 and V is TRBV5-1; 9 bases are shared with TRBD1. Germline-derived CDR1 and CDR2 are SGHRS and YFSETQ. J was trimmed by 5 bases and V by 4 bases; bases with no gene match: 8. CDR3 size: 15 residues. The CDR3 nucleotides are TGCGCCAGCAGCCAAACGGGACAGGGAGGAGATACGCAGTATTTT. It codes for CASSQTGQGGDTQYF.

This clone was picked up a small number of times. This chain joins TRBV15 and TRBJ2-6, with TRBD1 identical over 10 bases. CDR3 length: 16 amino acids. V shed 3 bases and J 1 base; nucleotides not matched to a gene: 0. CDR1 is LNHNV, CDR2 YYDKDF, per germline (reference sequence). The CDR3 DNA sequence: TGTGCCACCAGCAGGGGACAGGGGTCTGGGGCCAACGTCCTGACTTTC. Protein product: CATSRGQGSGANVLTF.

This clone was detected a few times. J is TRBJ2-1 and V is TRBV20-1, with D unclear. The germline V gene encodes CDR1 DFQATT and CDR2 SNEGSKA (reference sequence). CDR3 length equals 11 residues. Trimming pared 3 bases from V and 7 bases from J, leaving 7 bases between. In nucleotides, the CDR3 is TGCAGTGCTAGGGTGGGGAATGAGCAGTTCTTC. Translated: CSARVGNEQFF.

This clone occurred a few times. The V and J genes are TRBV4-3 and TRBJ2-1; 7 nucleotides line up with TRBD2. The J segment lost 7 bases and the V segment lost 6 bases, leaving 15 bases of the junction unmatched. Germline-derived CDR1 and CDR2 are LGHNA and YSLEER. The CDR3 is 16 amino acids. The DNA for the CDR3 is TGCGCCAGCAGTGAGTGGCGGGGGACTTTCGGGAATGAGCAGTTCTTC. It encodes CASSEWRGTFGNEQFF.

The chain is built from TRBV29-1 and TRBJ2-5; D not certain. The germline CDR1 and CDR2 sequences are SQVTM and ANQGSEA. This CDR3 is built from 15 residues. Trimming stripped 3 bases from V and 0 bases from J, with 14 bases between. In DNA form, the CDR3 reads TGCAGCGTTGAGGCCCGTGAATGGTACCAAGAGACCCAGTACTTC. Encoded protein: CSVEAREWYQETQYF.

The chain combines TRBV7-9 with TRBJ1-5; TRBD1 agrees at 10 bases. With 5 bases clipped from V and 2 bases from J, the junction kept 3 bases outside the gene matches. Germline V gene lookup returns CDR1 SEHNR and CDR2 FQNEAQ (reference sequence). The CDR3 is made up of 15 amino acids. Here the CDR3 DNA reads TGTGCCAGCAGCCCGGGGACAGGGGGCAATCAGCCCCAGCATTTT. Translation: CASSPGTGGNQPQHF. Together with reference TRBV7-9 and TRBJ1-5, the CDR3 gives the full variable domain: DTGVSQNPRHKITKRGQNVTFRCDPISEHNRLYWYRQTLGQGPEFLTYFQNEAQLEKSRLLSDRFSAERPKGSFSTLEIQRTEQGDSAMYLCASSPGTGGNQPQHFGDGTRLSIL.

This clone appeared a few times. This chain links TRBV29-1 with TRBJ2-5, with unresolved D. The V gene lost 3 bases and the J gene lost 2 bases, with 7 bases spanning the gap. Germline lookup yields CDR1 SQVTM and CDR2 ANQGSEA. CDR3 size: 12 residues. CDR3 loop: CSVEELQETQYF. The CDR3 bases are TGCAGCGTTGAGGAATTGCAAGAGACCCAGTACTTC.

The gene calls are TRBV7-9 and TRBJ1-6; D remains unclear. Germline CDR1 and CDR2: SEHNR and FQNEAQ (reference sequence). Trimming stripped 3 bases from V and 8 bases from J, with 8 bases between. This CDR3 is 13 amino acids long. The CDR3 DNA is TGTGCCAGCAGCTTCGCCACGGATTCACCCCTCCACTTT. Residues: CASSFATDSPLHF. Drawing the rest from reference TRBV7-9 and TRBJ1-6, the complete variable domain is DTGVSQNPRHKITKRGQNVTFRCDPISEHNRLYWYRQTLGQGPEFLTYFQNEAQLEKSRLLSDRFSAERPKGSFSTLEIQRTEQGDSAMYLCASSFATDSPLHFGNGTRLTVT.